This T cell receptor beta chain was obtained from a study of spatial heterogeneity in lung cancer. About the study: Alpha-chain sequences were detected in numbers that were consistently lower than beta-chain sequences. Raw reads showed each unique TCR and UMI combination turning up more than ten times on average.

The time point is: sample taken at primary tumor resection. The study sequenced unsorted whole RNA from tumor, nontumor lung or frozen PBMC. Just over 70 TRACERx patients with early, untreated non-small cell lung cancer donated samples. TCR cDNA molecules each carried a unique molecular identifier. TCRdb reanalysed the 5' RACE reads using MiXCR and keeps one entry per CDR3 protein. This table has 28,000 or so distinct CDR3 sequences, roughly 13% appearing once. CDR3 size: 15 residues. Germline values: CDR1 SEHNR, CDR2 FQNEAQ (reference sequence). V lost 5 bases and J 6 bases, leaving 19 bases between the germline ends.

Sequenced material: PBMCs, taken at surgery. The receptor comes from a female donor with early-stage non-small cell lung cancer. The rearrangement uses TRBV7-9 and TRBJ1-2, with D tentatively TRBD1 (5 bases). The CDR3 DNA reads as TGTGCCAGCAGCCCCCGACAGCCTACTTGGGATGGCTACACCTTC. Translating it yields CASSPRQPTWDGYTF.